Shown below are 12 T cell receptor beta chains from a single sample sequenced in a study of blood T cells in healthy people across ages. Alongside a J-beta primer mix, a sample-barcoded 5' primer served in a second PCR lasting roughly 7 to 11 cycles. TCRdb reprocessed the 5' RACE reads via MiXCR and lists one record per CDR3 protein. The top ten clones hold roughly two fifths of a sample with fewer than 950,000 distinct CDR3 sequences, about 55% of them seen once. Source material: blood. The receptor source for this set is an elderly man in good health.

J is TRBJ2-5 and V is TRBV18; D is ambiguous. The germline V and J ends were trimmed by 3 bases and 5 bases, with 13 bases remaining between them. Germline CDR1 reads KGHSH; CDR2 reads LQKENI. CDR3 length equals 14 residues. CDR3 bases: TGTGCCAGCTCACCTTACCGCGACACGGAGACCCAGTACTTC. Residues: CASSPYRDTETQYF.

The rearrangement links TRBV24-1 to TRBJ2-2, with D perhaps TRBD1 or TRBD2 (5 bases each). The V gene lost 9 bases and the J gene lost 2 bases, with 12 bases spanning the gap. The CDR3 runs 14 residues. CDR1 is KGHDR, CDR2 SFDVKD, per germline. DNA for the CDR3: TGTGCCACCCACGGGGCTAGAAACACCGGGGAGCTGTTTTTT. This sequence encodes CATHGARNTGELFF.

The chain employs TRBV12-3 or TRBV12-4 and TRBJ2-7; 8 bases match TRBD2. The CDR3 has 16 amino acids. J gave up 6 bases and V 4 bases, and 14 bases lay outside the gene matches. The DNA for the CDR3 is TGTGCCAGCAGTTCCGCACGGGAGGGCCAGGTGGCCGAGCAGTACTTC. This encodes CASSSAREGQVAEQYF.

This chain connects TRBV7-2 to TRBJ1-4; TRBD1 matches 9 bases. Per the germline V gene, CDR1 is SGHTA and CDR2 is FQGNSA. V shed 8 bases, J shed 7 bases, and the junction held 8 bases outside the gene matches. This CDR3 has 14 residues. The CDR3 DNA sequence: TGTGCCAGCGCAACAGGGGGCGCCTCTGAAAAACTGTTTTTT. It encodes CASATGGASEKLFF.

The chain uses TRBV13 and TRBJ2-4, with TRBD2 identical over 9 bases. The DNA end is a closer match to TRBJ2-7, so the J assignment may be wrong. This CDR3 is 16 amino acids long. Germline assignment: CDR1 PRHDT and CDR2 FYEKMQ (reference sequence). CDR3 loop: CASSLGLAGKTYEQYF. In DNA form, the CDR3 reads TGTGCCAGCAGCTTAGGGCTAGCGGGAAAGACCTACGAGCAGTACTTC.

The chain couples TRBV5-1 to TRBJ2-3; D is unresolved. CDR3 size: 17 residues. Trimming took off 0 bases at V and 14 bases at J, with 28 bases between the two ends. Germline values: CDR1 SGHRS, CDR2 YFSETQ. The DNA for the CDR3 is TGCGCCAGCAGCTTGGCGGCCCCAACATGGGGTGGTAGATACGCGTATTTT. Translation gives CASSLAAPTWGGRYAYF.

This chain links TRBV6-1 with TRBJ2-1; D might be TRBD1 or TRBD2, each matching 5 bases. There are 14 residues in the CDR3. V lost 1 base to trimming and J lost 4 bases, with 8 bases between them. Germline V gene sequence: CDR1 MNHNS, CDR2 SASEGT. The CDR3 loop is CASSEVGTYNEQFF. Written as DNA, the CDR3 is TGTGCCAGCAGTGAAGTGGGGACGTACAATGAGCAGTTCTTC.

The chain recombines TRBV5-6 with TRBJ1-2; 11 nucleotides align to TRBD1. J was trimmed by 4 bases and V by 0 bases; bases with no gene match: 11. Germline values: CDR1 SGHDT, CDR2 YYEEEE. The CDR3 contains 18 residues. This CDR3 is CASSLDISGTGGGYGYTF. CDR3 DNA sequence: TGTGCCAGCAGCTTGGACATTTCCGGGACAGGGGGAGGCTATGGCTACACCTTC.

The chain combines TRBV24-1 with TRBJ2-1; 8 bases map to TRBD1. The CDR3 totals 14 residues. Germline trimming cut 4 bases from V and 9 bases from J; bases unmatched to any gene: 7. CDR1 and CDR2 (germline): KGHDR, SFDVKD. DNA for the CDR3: TGTGCCACCAGTGACCCCGGACAGGGCTCTGAGCAGTTCTTC. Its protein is CATSDPGQGSEQFF.

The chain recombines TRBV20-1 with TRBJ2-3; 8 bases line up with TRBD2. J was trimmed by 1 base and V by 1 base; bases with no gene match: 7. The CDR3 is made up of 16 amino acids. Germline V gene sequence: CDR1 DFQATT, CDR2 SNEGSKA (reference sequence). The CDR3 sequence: CSARVRAGAGTDTQYF. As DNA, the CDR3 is TGCAGTGCTAGAGTGAGAGCGGGAGCCGGCACAGATACGCAGTATTTT.

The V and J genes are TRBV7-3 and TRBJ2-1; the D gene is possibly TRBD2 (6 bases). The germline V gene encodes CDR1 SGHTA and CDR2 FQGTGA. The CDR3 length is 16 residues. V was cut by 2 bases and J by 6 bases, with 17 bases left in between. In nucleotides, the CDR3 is TGTGCCAGCAGCTTAGTCGGGGCGGCGGGGTCCAATGAGCAGTTCTTC. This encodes CASSLVGAAGSNEQFF.

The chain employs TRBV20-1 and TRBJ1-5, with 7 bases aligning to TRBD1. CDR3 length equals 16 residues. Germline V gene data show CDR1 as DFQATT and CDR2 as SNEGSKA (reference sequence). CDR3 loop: CSASLKGAFGNQPQHF. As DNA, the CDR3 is TGCAGCGCGTCGCTTAAGGGGGCGTTTGGCAATCAGCCCCAGCATTTT.